The 27 T cell receptor beta chains in this list originate from one sample, sequenced in a study of T cells after yellow fever vaccination. TCRdb fed the 5' RACE reads into MiXCR, producing one record per CDR3 protein. The data show 350,000 to 550,000 distinct CDR3 sequences, about 19% seen once. This specimen consisted of PBMCs, obtained before the yellow fever booster vaccination. These receptors were taken from a young man who received the YFV17D yellow fever vaccine.

The V gene is TRBV5-1, the J gene TRBJ2-3, with D possibly TRBD2 on 5 matching bases. This CDR3 has 16 residues. Trimming removed 4 bases from V and 0 bases from J, with 15 bases in between. Looked up from germline, CDR1 is SGHRS and CDR2 is YFSETQ. CDR3 nucleotides: TGCGCCAGCAGCCAAAGCCGGGGAACTAGCACAGATACGCAGTATTTT. It encodes CASSQSRGTSTDTQYF.

This clonotype was counted once. The chain recombines TRBV19 with TRBJ1-1, with D hard to call. Looked up from germline, CDR1 is LNHDA and CDR2 is SQIVND (reference sequence). This CDR3 has 14 amino acids. Trimming shortened V by 5 bases and J by 1 base, and 11 bases separated the two germline ends. CDR3 residues: CASSGRSWNTEAFF. The CDR3 DNA reads TGTGCCAGTAGTGGGCGGAGTTGGAACACTGAAGCTTTCTTT.

In its sample, this clonotype was seen a few times. The genes are TRBV6-5 and TRBJ2-7; TRBD1 is a possible D gene (5 bases). V was shortened by 2 bases and J by 3 bases, with 11 bases between the two germline ends. This CDR3 comprises 14 residues. Germline CDR1 reads MNHEY; CDR2 reads SVGAGI. This CDR3 is CASSYGPRGYEQYF. CDR3 nucleotides: TGTGCCAGCAGTTACGGACCAAGGGGCTACGAGCAGTACTTC.

The sample holds a few counts of this clonotype. The chain employs TRBV10-2 and TRBJ2-6; possible D gene TRBD1, 7 bases. The CDR3 is 17 amino acids. Germline V gives CDR1 WSHSY, CDR2 SAAADI. Trimming removed 6 bases from V and 3 bases from J, with 18 bases in between. The CDR3, as DNA: TGCGCCAGCAGCGAGAGGAGGGGGCGAGATGGGGCCAACGTCCTGACTTTC. Amino acid sequence: CASSERRGRDGANVLTF.

The chain carries TRBV4-2 and TRBJ2-5; D gene uncertain. V was trimmed by 0 bases and J by 5 bases, leaving 16 bases between them. This CDR3 contains 16 residues. From germline, CDR1 is LGHNA and CDR2 YNFKEQ. The CDR3 DNA follows: TGTGCCAGCAGCCAAGAGGCCGCGGCTAGATGGGAGACCCAGTACTTC. This sequence encodes CASSQEAAARWETQYF.

The chain recombines TRBV7-8 with TRBJ2-3; 10 positions match TRBD2. Germline CDR1 is SGHVS and CDR2 is FQNEAQ. CDR3 length: 20 amino acids. V gave up 5 bases and J gave up 0 bases; unmatched junction bases: 17. CDR3 amino acids: CASSLGLLPSGGASTDTQYF. DNA of the CDR3: TGTGCCAGCAGCCTCGGCCTTCTCCCTAGCGGGGGCGCCAGCACAGATACGCAGTATTTT.

This clonotype was observed at least ten times. This chain links TRBV29-1 with TRBJ1-2; 7 bases match TRBD1. V gave up 4 bases and J gave up 5 bases; unmatched junction bases: 7. Germline assignment: CDR1 SQVTM and CDR2 ANQGSEA. The CDR3 loop spans 13 amino acids. The CDR3 nucleotides are TGCAGCGTTGGAGGGGGCGCGAGTTATGGCTACACCTTC. It specifies CSVGGGASYGYTF.

This clonotype has more than one count but fewer than ten. This chain links TRBV7-9 with TRBJ1-2; D ambiguous. Trimming stripped 1 base from V and 4 bases from J, with 13 bases between. CDR3 length: 15 residues. Germline CDR1 and CDR2: SEHNR and FQNEAQ (reference sequence). CDR3 DNA sequence: TGTGCCAGCAGCTTAGTCGGGGATTCGCTCTATGGCTACACCTTC. This translates into CASSLVGDSLYGYTF.

This clonotype was recorded a few times. The CDR3 coding sequence is TGTGCCAGCAGCGACGAAAGGGGGCAGTTCTTC. Encoded protein: CASSDERGQFF. J is TRBJ2-1 and V is TRBV13, with a possible D match to TRBD1 (5 bases). There are 11 residues in the CDR3. Trimming removed 5 bases at V and 12 bases at J, with 11 bases between. The V gene's germline CDR1 is PRHDT and CDR2 FYEKMQ (reference sequence).

The V gene is TRBV20-1, the J gene TRBJ2-1; unclear D gene. CDR3 length: 13 residues. Trimming shortened V by 3 bases and J by 0 bases, and 6 bases separated the two germline ends. The germline gives CDR1 DFQATT, CDR2 SNEGSKA (reference sequence). The CDR3 reads CSARSHSYNEQFF. The CDR3 DNA follows: TGCAGTGCTAGGTCGCACTCCTACAATGAGCAGTTCTTC.

The gene calls are TRBV7-2 and TRBJ1-2; 10 positions match TRBD1. Trimming took 0 bases from V and 3 from J; bases not matched to a gene: 7. Germline loops: CDR1 SGHTA, CDR2 FQGNSA. The CDR3 length is 17 residues. As DNA, the CDR3 is TGTGCCAGCAGCTTAGCCTCGACAGGGGGCAGGCACTATGGCTACACCTTC. This encodes CASSLASTGGRHYGYTF. Looking up the rest from reference TRBV7-2 and TRBJ1-2 gives the full variable domain: GAGVSQSPSNKVTEKGKDVELRCDPISGHTALYWYRQSLGQGLEFLIYFQGNSAPDKSGLPSDRFSAERTGGSVSTLTIQRTQQEDSAVYLCASSLASTGGRHYGYTFGSGTRLTVV.

This clonotype was seen only a few times. This chain uses TRBV20-1 with TRBJ2-7; perhaps D is TRBD1 or TRBD2 (6 bases each). The CDR3 spans 13 residues. CDR1 is DFQATT and CDR2 is SNEGSKA in the germline V gene (reference sequence). V lost 6 bases, J lost 7 bases, and 19 bases lay in between. The DNA for the CDR3 is TGCAGTGCCGCCCTGGTCCGGGGGCGAGAGCAGTACGTC. This codes for CSAALVRGREQYV.

The chain employs TRBV7-9 and TRBJ1-4; D call uncertain. The CDR3 is 14 amino acids. The germline V and J ends were trimmed by 5 bases and 8 bases, with 15 bases remaining between them. The germline CDR1 and CDR2 sequences are SEHNR and FQNEAQ (reference sequence). CDR3 protein: CASSGSPGREKLFF. CDR3 nucleotides: TGTGCCAGCAGCGGGAGTCCGGGGAGGGAAAAACTGTTTTTT. Based on the CDR3 plus reference TRBV7-9 and TRBJ1-4, the full variable domain is DTGVSQNPRHKITKRGQNVTFRCDPISEHNRLYWYRQTLGQGPEFLTYFQNEAQLEKSRLLSDRFSAERPKGSFSTLEIQRTEQGDSAMYLCASSGSPGREKLFFGSGTQLSVL.

This clonotype was seen a handful of times. The CDR3 DNA reads TGTGCCACCAGTGCAGGGATCAATCAGCCCCAGCATTTT. This translates into CATSAGINQPQHF. The chain is built from TRBV15 and TRBJ1-5; TRBD1 might be the D (5 bases). The CDR3 is 13 amino acids. V dropped 6 bases and J dropped 3 bases, with 9 bases sitting between them. The germline CDR1 and CDR2 sequences are LNHNV and YYDKDF (reference sequence). The complete variable domain, with remaining parts taken from reference TRBV15 and TRBJ1-5, reads DAMVIQNPRYQVTQFGKPVTLSCSQTLNHNVMYWYQQKSSQAPKLLFHYYDKDFNNEADTPDNFQSRRPNTSFCFLDIRSPGLGDTAMYLCATSAGINQPQHFGDGTRLSIL.

This clonotype was observed a few times. This chain links TRBV21-1 with TRBJ2-7; TRBD1 reflects the table's D call only, with no check against the DNA. TRBV21-1 corresponds to a pseudogene. The CDR3 consists of 13 residues. DNA of the CDR3: TGTGCCAGCATCTCGGACAACTCCTACGAGCAGTACGTC. Translating it yields CASISDNSYEQYV.

This sequence joins TRBV29-1 and TRBJ2-3; D call uncertain. There are 13 residues in the CDR3. Germline CDR1 is SQVTM and CDR2 is ANQGSEA. The V and J ends lost 6 bases and 2 bases respectively, with 12 bases between them. CDR3 region: CSVAGPNTDTQYF. For the CDR3, the DNA is TGCAGCGTCGCCGGGCCCAACACAGATACGCAGTATTTT.

This clonotype has more than one count but fewer than ten. This chain links TRBV5-1 with TRBJ2-7; TRBD1 might be the D (6 bases). The germline V and J ends were trimmed by 3 bases and 5 bases, with 9 bases remaining between them. This CDR3 is built from 12 residues. CDR1 is SGHRS, CDR2 YFSETQ, per germline. The DNA for the CDR3 is TGCGCCAGCAGCTCGCCAGGGGACGAGCAGTACTTC. Protein: CASSSPGDEQYF.

The sample holds a few counts of this clonotype. The rearrangement joins TRBV5-1 to TRBJ2-5, with D perhaps being TRBD1 or TRBD2 (5 bases each). CDR1 is SGHRS and CDR2 is YFSETQ in the germline V gene. Trimming left V 2 bases short and J 1 base short, with 12 bases between. This CDR3 has 15 residues. CDR3 loop: CASSFRTGTQETQYF. The CDR3 DNA reads TGCGCCAGCAGCTTTCGAACCGGGACCCAAGAGACCCAGTACTTC. The full variable domain, rest sourced from reference TRBV5-1 and TRBJ2-5, is KAGVTQTPRYLIKTRGQQVTLSCSPISGHRSVSWYQQTPGQGLQFLFEYFSETQRNKGNFPGRFSGRQFSNSRSEMNVSTLELGDSALYLCASSFRTGTQETQYFGPGTRLLVL.

The rearrangement uses TRBV20-1 and TRBJ2-1; D is perhaps TRBD2 (5 bases). The germline V and J ends were trimmed by 4 bases and 0 bases, with 16 bases remaining between them. CDR1 DFQATT and CDR2 SNEGSKA come from the germline V gene (reference sequence). The CDR3 length is 16 residues. The CDR3 DNA reads as TGCAGTGCTACCCGGACTGCATCGAGCTCCTACAATGAGCAGTTCTTC. It translates to CSATRTASSSYNEQFF.

Only a few counts were recorded for this clonotype. V usage is TRBV29-1 and J usage is TRBJ2-1; TRBD2 is a possible D gene (5 bases). The CDR3 is made up of 12 amino acids. V gave up 7 bases and J gave up 7 bases, with 14 bases separating them. Looked up from germline, CDR1 is SQVTM and CDR2 is ANQGSEA. The CDR3 loop is CSASRGLNEQFF. Here the CDR3 DNA reads TGCAGCGCATCACGGGGTTTGAATGAGCAGTTCTTC.

This chain connects TRBV9 to TRBJ2-1; maybe TRBD2 (6 bases). The V and J ends lost 0 bases and 8 bases respectively, with 12 bases between them. Germline CDR1 SGDLS, CDR2 YYNGEE. The CDR3 loop spans 14 amino acids. The CDR3 nucleotides read TGTGCCAGCAGCGTAGCAACTAGCTTCGATGAGCAGTTCTTC. Translated: CASSVATSFDEQFF.

The rearrangement joins TRBV7-2 to TRBJ2-3; 9 bases map to TRBD1. Germline CDR1 reads SGHTA; CDR2 reads FQGNSA. The CDR3 loop spans 15 amino acids. Trimming removed 2 bases from V and 3 bases from J; junction bases left unmatched: 3. This CDR3 reads CASSLNRGPTDTQYF. In DNA form, the CDR3 reads TGTGCCAGCAGCTTAAACAGGGGGCCGACAGATACGCAGTATTTT.

This clonotype was picked up a small number of times. V gene TRBV6-6 combines with J gene TRBJ2-2, with D perhaps matching TRBD1 (7 bases). V dropped 6 bases and J dropped 5 bases, with 22 bases sitting between them. This CDR3 is built from 17 residues. Germline V gene data show CDR1 as MNHNY and CDR2 as SVGAGI (reference sequence). The CDR3 DNA reads as TGTGCCAGCAGGACATCAGCACGACAGGGAGGAACCGGGGAGCTGTTTTTT. It codes for CASRTSARQGGTGELFF.

The chain has TRBV11-3 and TRBJ2-7; D uncertain. Trimming removed 4 bases from V and 6 bases from J, with 10 bases in between. Germline loops: CDR1 SGHNT, CDR2 YENEEA. The CDR3 extends over 12 amino acids. The CDR3 DNA reads as TGTGCCAGCAGCTCCTACACAACCGAGCAGTACTTC. Its translation: CASSSYTTEQYF.

The rearrangement uses TRBV24-1 and TRBJ2-5; D call uncertain. V was clipped by 2 bases and J by 2 bases, with 5 bases between them. Germline loops: CDR1 KGHDR, CDR2 SFDVKD. The CDR3 contains 13 residues. The CDR3 DNA reads TGTGCCACCAGTGATTGGTCGCAAGAGACCCAGTACTTC. It translates to CATSDWSQETQYF.

The CDR3 nucleotides read TGCGCCAGCCATCTGAGGGGCGGCGACACTGAAGCTTTCTTT. Translating it yields CASHLRGGDTEAFF. V is TRBV5-1 and J is TRBJ1-1, with D perhaps matching TRBD1 (5 bases). Trimming shortened V by 7 bases and J by 3 bases, and 16 bases separated the two germline ends. The CDR3 sequence is 14 residues long. Germline V CDR1 and CDR2: SGHRS, YFSETQ.

This clonotype was recorded a few times. This chain's CDR3 is CASSTPGGTTGELFF. CDR3 in DNA: TGTGCCAGCAGCACGCCGGGGGGGACTACCGGGGAGCTGTTTTTT. The rearrangement links TRBV7-3 to TRBJ2-2; 8 bases are shared with TRBD2. This CDR3 has 15 residues. Losses at the gene ends were 5 bases for V and 5 bases for J; bases not matched to a gene: 7. Germline values: CDR1 SGHTA, CDR2 FQGTGA. The entire variable domain, with the rest obtained from reference TRBV7-3 and TRBJ2-2, is as follows: GAGVSQTPSNKVTEKGKYVELRCDPISGHTALYWYRQSLGQGPEFLIYFQGTGAADDSGLPNDRFFAVRPEGSVSTLKIQRTERGDSAVYLCASSTPGGTTGELFFGEGSRLTVL.